This TCR beta chain appears in the sequencing data of a study of blood T cells in healthy people across ages. Study results and limitations: Diversity estimates from one million T cells were considered underestimates. Relative to aged donors, long-lived donors carried more naive CD4+ cells and displayed higher diversity.

With respect to this clonotype: The antigen is undetermined.

PCR was performed a second time for about 6 to 12 cycles using a sample-barcoded 5' primer and a J-beta primer mix. A single record per CDR3 protein comes from TCRdb applying MiXCR to the 5' RACE reads. The sample gives fewer than 650,000 distinct CDR3 sequences, 25% to 35% of which show up once; over 3.5% is in the top ten. These sequences were also reported in another study, on T cells of mothers and their children. This second study notes: The sample comes from fewer than 10 healthy Caucasian donors: mothers and children. The whole RNA yield was converted to cDNA, approximately 1.4 ug per 15 ul.

The TCR sequence derives from a boy between 2 and 10 years old in good health. The sequenced sample was blood.

The CDR3 region has the DNA TGCGCCAGCAGCTCCTGGCCTAGCGGACCTCAGAGCCAAGAGACCCAGTACTTC. This sequence encodes CASSSWPSGPQSQETQYF. V gene TRBV5-1 combines with J gene TRBJ2-5, with 7 bases identical to TRBD2. J gave up 1 base and V 3 bases, and 15 bases lay outside the gene matches. The germline V gene has CDR1 SGHRS and CDR2 YFSETQ. This CDR3 comprises 18 residues.